The T cell receptor (beta chain) under discussion was sequenced for a study of cytomegalovirus exposure and HLA in healthy donors (dated by TCRdb to about 2017). As for the study more broadly: In an earlier analysis of 587 of the donors, 276 Gb of sequence data and 90 million to 120 million unique TCR beta sequences from 180 million or so T cells were reported. About 300 gigabases of sequencing data and tens of millions of unique TCR sequences were included in an early release covering over 600 HLA-typed donors. The genetic ancestry cluster associated with self-reported Caucasian donors included 70% to 85% of the roughly 390 genotyped donors. The study aimed to test whether signatures of past pathogen exposure could be identified by cataloging public T cell receptors. Using immunosequencing, the study profiled T cell repertoires from 500 to 800 subjects and related those repertoires to cytomegalovirus serostatus. Besides the first cohort of some 670 subjects, a separate validation cohort made up of over 95 different subjects was used. The study combined high-throughput TCR immunosequencing, statistical association of individual TCRs with disease status, and machine learning to predict cytomegalovirus infection status. To study patterns of TCR occurrence, a later analysis re-analyzed previously published TCR beta repertoires from 600 to 750 donors and added high-resolution HLA genotyping. Rather than drawing on any new phenotypic data, the later analysis identified candidate immune exposures from TCR beta sequences and the way those sequences occurred across donors. To decide whether each TCR beta V gene segment behaved as functional or pseudogenic, an earlier analysis of some 570 of the donors relied on high-throughput TCR beta sequencing. Donor age, sex, ethnicity and CMV serostatus were compiled alongside the repertoire data. A later genetic analysis used genome-wide SNP genotypes for 398 of the 666 donors, treating that subset as a discovery cohort. Every discovery cohort repertoire had been produced on one sequencing platform. Class I and class II HLA loci were covered by the typing at four-digit resolution. The number of donors typed differed by locus, with 629-630 for A, B, C, DRB1 and DQB1, around 560 for DQA1, 606 for DPA1, and around 450 for DPB1. A handful of DR-DQ haplotypes were treated as single units for association and clustering because of strong linkage in the cohort. On average, about 200,000 unique TCR beta nucleotide sequences were sequenced per donor among a few hundred genotyped donors of the cohort, with 15% to 20% of those sequences being non-productive. Overall results and qualifications from the work: Sequencing depth was assumed to be roughly uniform across donors in the presence/absence analyses, though that assumption may not hold. Strong co-occurrence of HLA alleles, especially DR and DQ, made assigning TCR associations to individual alleles difficult. The authors suggested that the approach could potentially be generalized to other disease states and immunological phenotypes. Some IMGT-functional V segments, including TRBV6-2 and TRBV6-3, could not be distinguished by the 87-base-pair reads and were therefore excluded. A later analysis found that TCR association rates varied across HLA loci, with DRB1 alleles showing the most associated TCRs and HLA-C alleles the fewest. A later genetic analysis reported fewer N-insertions in productive TCRs among donors in an Asian-associated ancestry cluster than the approximately 670-donor mean. Linkage disequilibrium might explain the correlated functional status among segregating V segments, but an unknown experimental factor could not be excluded. According to a later analysis, parvovirus B19, influenza, CMV and Epstein-Barr virus appeared linked to several top co-occurrence clusters. An association between a missense DCLRE1C variant and V-gene and J-gene trimming of TCR beta chains was found in a later genetic analysis and replicated in an independent cohort. A few of the identified cytomegalovirus-associated TCR beta chains were confirmed in vitro to be specific for cytomegalovirus antigens. Seventeen rarely observed V segments, including chromosome 9 orphons, were excluded from the earlier analysis of some 590 of the donors because counts were too low. A further reported finding was that TCR beta sequences accurately predicted the HLA-A and HLA-B alleles for most subjects in the first cohort. Because HLA typing was unavailable for some donors at each locus, only the typed subset was used in association tests. Cytomegalovirus status was reported to be diagnosed by the classifier with high specificity and sensitivity in both the original and validation cohorts. While some public TCRs were present in many individuals, most TCR sequences turned up only very rarely across donors. A group of highly shared sequence variants was considered likely to be a technical artifact of the sequencing pipeline. An earlier analysis of roughly 570 of the donors showed that most TCR beta V segments appeared in productive rearrangements either about 87% or about 30% of the time, which broadly matched IMGT annotations. The cohort was sequenced for TCR beta chains only, and without alpha or paired-chain data the features that could be detected were limited. The only immune exposure information available for the cohort was CMV serostatus. A later analysis found that HLA-associated TCR beta chains were more clonally expanded and had lower generation probabilities than equally common non-associated chains. In a later analysis, most CMV-associated TCR beta chains were found to appear HLA-restricted, with HLA associations seemingly driven largely by CMV exposure. In a later analysis, some 17,000 TCR beta sequences were associated with specific HLA alleles at a false discovery rate of 0.05. The study listed over 150 TCR beta chains as associated with cytomegalovirus.

The germline V gene encodes CDR1 MDHEN and CDR2 SYDVKM. A distance of 14 bases separates the germline ends of V and J, which lose 6 bases and 6 bases respectively. The cysteine opens and the phenylalanine closes a CDR3 of 13 amino acids. This entry keeps only the CDR3 DNA: 39 bases, framed from base 1. The cohort comprised around 690 healthy bone marrow donors. At the time of sampling, every cohort member was nominally healthy, though immune exposures that went unrecorded were likely present. The donor tested CMV seropositive, placing the donor among the approximately 310 seropositive members of the cohort. A peripheral blood sample was provided by each donor, and peripheral blood mononuclear cells were used for TCR beta sequencing. Genomic DNA extraction from the blood cell samples was performed with the Qiagen DNeasy Blood Extraction Kit. The receptor library was made with the immunoSEQ multiplex PCR assay. For the multiplex PCR, a mixture combining 60 forward primers for TCR Vbeta segments and 13 reverse primers for TCR Jbeta segments was used. Amplification of the CDR3 region of rearranged TCR beta genes was performed with a multiplex PCR assay on genomic DNA. The Illumina HiSeq System was used to sequence the amplified TCR beta libraries as 87-base-pair reads. The study's processing was this. A later analysis counted about 76 million unique TCR beta chains across the 500 to 850 repertoires, and some 11 million of these chains were shared by at least two donors. Raw reads were error-corrected and collapsed into unique sequences with a nearest-neighbor algorithm that merged closely related sequences to remove PCR and sequencing errors. To assign V, D and J gene segments, CDR3 sequences were aligned to IMGT reference sequences. For a sequence to be retained, a match of at least six nucleotides to both a V gene segment and a J gene segment was required. Rearrangements were classified as productive when the CDR3 lacked stop codons and remained in frame with V and J, and all other rearrangements were classified as non-productive. CDR3 was defined according to IMGT convention as the region running from the second conserved V-encoded cysteine to the conserved J-encoded phenylalanine. In an earlier analysis of around 600 of the donors, sequences lacking an unambiguous match to a single V gene segment were excluded. In an earlier analysis of about 590 of the donors, a V segment was called functional when productive rearrangements were above 56.7%, and segregating when the standard deviation between donors exceeded 5%. A statistical classification framework was developed to diagnose cytomegalovirus status using the catalog of TCR beta chain sequences. V and J gene assignment, in a later analysis, came from comparing TCR nucleotide sequences with IMGT/GENE-DB human TR gene sequences. A later analysis assigned CDR3 sequences and most-parsimonious VDJ recombination scenarios with the TCRdist pipeline. A later analysis defined each TCR beta chain by its CDR3 amino acid sequence plus V-gene family, and excluded reads lacking a unique V-gene family. In a later analysis, a few hundred highly shared, low-generation-probability nucleotide sequences were removed to address suspected cross-contamination and a sequencing artifact. In a later analysis, a clonal expansion index was calculated for each public chain from normalized within-repertoire ranks of inferred template counts. In a later analysis, generation probabilities were computed using a VDJ recombination model fitted to out-of-frame rearrangements, and the results were checked against IGoR. Hypergeometric tests were used in a later analysis to score TCR-TCR, TCR-HLA and TCR-CMV co-occurrence, with a repertoire-size bias correction applied to the TCR pairs. In a later analysis, false discovery rates were estimated by permuting HLA or CMV assignments 20 times. In a later analysis, co-occurring TCRs were grouped using DBSCAN, with TCRdist sequence similarity added in when clustering inside HLA-allele-positive subsets. Repertoires with fewer than 30,000 or more than 120,000 public chains, plus five repertoires with anomalous nucleotide sharing, were excluded from co-occurrence clustering. TCRdb mirrors the immuneACCESS table, restricted to in-frame sequences. Some clones are absent from its copies; in checked studies, under half trace to an unresolved V gene, and the reason for the others is unknown. V and J calls and clone size follow that table, whereas D and trimming were derived from the DNA. The sample has about 130,000 clones on record, less than 85% of them singletons. The top ten clonotypes cover 8.9% of the sample.

This clone was picked up one time. This receptor's antigen is unknown. There are no base qualities to consult, and no much larger clone falls within one base. The same CDR3 also results from other DNA sequences found in this sample. The receptor chain draws on TRBV28 and TRBJ1-1, with TRBD1 tentatively as D gene (5 bases match). The origin of this receptor is a man aged 30 to 39 in good health and CMV-seropositive. Source material: PBMCs. The CDR3 region: CASSPREFPEAFF. The sequenced DNA is TGTGCCAGCAGCCCCAGGGAATTTCCTGAAGCTTTCTTT.